Below are 9 T cell receptor beta chains sequenced from a single sample in a study of chemoradiotherapy in HPV16-positive cancers. Here immunoSEQ multiplex PCR was the method, and the copy in TCRdb shows in-frame clones only, minus some. The repertoire holds 10,000 to 11,000 clones, with roughly 70% as singletons. The specimen was obtained from a patient who underwent chemoradiotherapy. The receptors were gathered from a human donor with HPV-associated anogenital cancer.

There are a few counts of this clone. The V gene is TRBV7-2, the J gene TRBJ1-5; tentatively, D is TRBD1 (6 bases). Per the germline V gene, CDR1 is SGHTA and CDR2 is FQGNSA. This CDR3 is built from 15 residues. Trimming left V 4 bases short and J 2 bases short, with 12 bases between. The CDR3 sequence is CASSSTGSRNQPQHF. The CDR3, as DNA: TGTGCCAGCAGCTCAACAGGGTCTCGCAATCAGCCCCAGCATTTT.

The rearrangement joins TRBV6-1 to TRBJ1-2; D gene uncertain. The CDR3 is 14 residues long. Trimming took off 5 bases at V and 4 bases at J, with 14 bases between the two ends. In germline, CDR1 is MNHNS, CDR2 SASEGT. CDR3 DNA sequence: TGTGCCAGCAGTCCCCATCGGGGAAGCTATGGCTACACCTTC. It yields the protein CASSPHRGSYGYTF.

This chain links TRBV10-2 with TRBJ2-2; D remains ambiguous. The CDR3 spans 14 residues. With 4 bases removed from V and 7 bases from J, the gap between germline ends came to 13 bases. From germline, CDR1 is WSHSY and CDR2 SAAADI. The CDR3 loop reads CASSGAPRNGELFF. Written as DNA, the CDR3 is TGCGCCAGCAGTGGGGCCCCCCGCAACGGGGAGCTGTTTTTT.

V and J are TRBV7-9 and TRBJ1-4; a possible D gene is TRBD1 (5 bases). This CDR3 has 16 residues. CDR1 is SEHNR and CDR2 is FQNEAQ in the germline V gene (reference sequence). Trimming took off 5 bases at V and 6 bases at J, with 19 bases between the two ends. Here the CDR3 reads CASSPRAGVPYEKLFF. The CDR3 region has the DNA TGTGCCAGCAGCCCCAGAGCGGGGGTTCCCTATGAAAAACTGTTTTTT.

This clone was recorded a few times. The V gene is TRBV2, the J gene TRBJ1-1; D perhaps matches TRBD1 (6 bases). The V and J ends lost 5 bases and 8 bases respectively, with 21 bases between them. The CDR3 has 15 residues. Germline V gene lookup returns CDR1 SNHLY and CDR2 FYNNEI. The CDR3 reads CASSQPVYREPEAFF. In DNA, the CDR3 is TGTGCCAGCAGTCAACCCGTATACAGGGAACCAGAAGCTTTCTTT.

This clone was seen only once. The chain couples TRBV18 to TRBJ1-1; 9 positions match TRBD1. Germline V lookup: CDR1 KGHSH, CDR2 LQKENI. The CDR3 is 15 amino acids. J gave up 5 bases and V 3 bases, and 7 bases lay outside the gene matches. The CDR3 sequence: CASSPLRDRVTEAFF. The CDR3 region has the DNA TGTGCCAGCTCACCGCTCCGGGACAGGGTGACTGAAGCTTTCTTT.

This clone has more than one count but fewer than ten. The V gene is TRBV4-1, the J gene TRBJ1-2, with D perhaps matching TRBD1 (5 bases). Germline V CDR1 and CDR2: MGHRA, YSYEKL. CDR3 length: 14 amino acids. Trimming removed 3 bases at V and 8 bases at J, with 16 bases between. In DNA, the CDR3 is TGCGCCAGCAGCCAGGCATTAGGGGTTTCAGGCTACACCTTC. Protein product: CASSQALGVSGYTF.

The V call is TRBV4-3, the J call TRBJ2-2, with 12 bases identical to TRBD1. After removal of 1 base from V and 6 bases from J, the junction contained 6 bases not matched to a gene. The germline gives CDR1 LGHNA, CDR2 YSLEER. The CDR3 has 17 residues. CDR3 in amino acids: CASSQVAGQGAPGELFF. The CDR3 coding sequence is TGCGCCAGCAGCCAAGTAGCGGGACAGGGGGCCCCCGGGGAGCTGTTTTTT.

This clone came up a few times. The chain recombines TRBV6-4 with TRBJ1-5, with D hard to call. Germline values: CDR1 MRHNA, CDR2 SNTAGT. V was pared by 8 bases and J by 0 bases, with 8 bases between. CDR3 length: 13 amino acids. CDR3 DNA sequence: TGTGCCAGCTCCGGGGATAGCAATCAGCCCCAGCATTTT. The encoded protein is CASSGDSNQPQHF.